This T cell receptor (beta chain) stems from a study of patients and donors after allogeneic stem cell transplantation. This clonotype was seen a few times. MiXCR, applied by TCRdb to the RT-PCR reads, yields one record per CDR3 protein. The data hold 30,000 to 40,000 distinct CDR3 sequences, with 37% observed a single time. The trim removed 3 bases at V and 1 base at J, leaving 3 bases unmatched. Germline assignment: CDR1 SGDLS and CDR2 YYNGEE. The CDR3 totals 15 residues. V gene TRBV9 combines with J gene TRBJ1-5; 8 bases are a match to TRBD1. The sequence derives from a human donor who was either an allogeneic HSCT recipient or a stem cell or donor lymphocyte infusion donor (not recorded which). It is not recorded whose cells these are; they may come from a transplant donor. The specimen sequenced was blood, either unsorted or a sorted T cell fraction (not recorded which). The CDR3 DNA reads as TGTGCCAGCAGCGCCACAGGGGGAAGCAATCAGCCCCAGCATTTT. This gives the protein CASSATGGSNQPQHF.